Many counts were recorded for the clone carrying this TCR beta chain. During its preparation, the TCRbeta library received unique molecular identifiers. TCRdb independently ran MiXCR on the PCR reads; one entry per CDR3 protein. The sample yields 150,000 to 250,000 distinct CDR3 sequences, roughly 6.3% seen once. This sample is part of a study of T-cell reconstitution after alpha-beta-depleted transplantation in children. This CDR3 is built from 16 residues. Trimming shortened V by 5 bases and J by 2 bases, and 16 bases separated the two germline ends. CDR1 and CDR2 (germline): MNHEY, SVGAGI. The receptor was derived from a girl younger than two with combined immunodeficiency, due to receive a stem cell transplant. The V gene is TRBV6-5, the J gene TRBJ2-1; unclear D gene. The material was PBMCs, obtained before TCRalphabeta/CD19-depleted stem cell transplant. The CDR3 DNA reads TGTGCCAGCAGTCCCCATTCAGGAAACGCCTACAATGAGCAGTTCTTC. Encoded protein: CASSPHSGNAYNEQFF.